This TCR beta chain was found in a study of T cell repertoires in cytomegalovirus infection. Across the study: An indication of both CMV infection and matching HLA type came from public TCR beta signatures. Overall study results and limits: Identification of carriers of CMV plus the relevant HLA was performed using cumulative public TCR beta family frequency. What dominated the ex vivo response were HLA-C-restricted CMV-specific TCR beta clonotypes.

One entry per CDR3 protein, called by TCRdb with MiXCR from the reads. The data hold hundreds of thousands of distinct CDR3 sequences, with 20% to 25% observed a single time. The CDR3 length is 11 residues. Trimming left V 7 bases short and J 8 bases short, with 14 bases between. CDR1 SQVTM and CDR2 ANQGSEA come from the germline V gene. This clonotype occurred a few times. Antigen: not known. The genes are TRBV29-1 and TRBJ1-2; D might be TRBD1 (6 bases). Sequences were obtained from CD8+ T cells from PBMCs. The clonotype was recovered from a human donor in good health (CMV status not recorded). Some clones in this sample may be carry-over from other donors' samples. The CDR3, as DNA: TGCAGCGCTGAGAAGGGGGAAGGCTACACCTTC. Amino acid sequence: CSAEKGEGYTF.